This T cell receptor beta chain originates from a study of blood T cell repertoires in COVID-19. On the study more broadly: T cells, B-cell-depleted T cells, or PBMCs provided the cDNA or gDNA that served as material.

The V and J ends lost 0 bases and 4 bases, in that order; junction bases with no gene match: 18. The length of the CDR3 is 19 residues. Germline assignment: CDR1 SEHNR and CDR2 FQNEAQ (reference sequence). Authors' data handling: Amplified reference gene primers provided the basis for estimating nucleated cell counts. The table came from immunoSEQ multiplex PCR; TCRdb's copy has only in-frame clones and leaves some out. V, J and clone size are those of that table, while D and trimming were read from the DNA. In the table there are 200,000 to 250,000 clones, 80% to 85% of which are singletons. The sample consisted of peripheral blood. The clonotype originates from a woman aged 18-29 years with acute or convalescent COVID-19. The chain combines TRBV7-9 with TRBJ2-7; TRBD2 matches at 7 bases. In DNA, the CDR3 is TGTGCCAGCAGCTTAGCTTCAGGGAGGGGCGGACCAATGGATTACGAGCAGTACTTC. Translation: CASSLASGRGGPMDYEQYF.